The 4 T cell receptor beta chains listed next were all sequenced from one sample in a study of pediatric ulcerative colitis. The protocol was immunoSEQ multiplex PCR, while the TCRdb copy is restricted to in-frame clones and leaves out a portion. Of about 35,000 clones in the sample, around 80% are singletons; the top ten hold 0.9% to 1.2%. Rectal tissue came from one to two pinch biopsies taken at colonoscopy. Sequenced input: gut tissue. Receptors originate from a boy aged 5-17 years with mild ulcerative colitis.

V and J are TRBV5-8 and TRBJ1-4; 8 nucleotides align to TRBD1. With 4 bases clipped from V and 5 bases from J, the junction kept 4 bases outside the gene matches. CDR1 is SGHTS, CDR2 YDEGEE, per germline. The CDR3 sequence is 14 residues long. CDR3 amino acids: CASSPWTGNEKLFF. CDR3 nucleotides: TGTGCCAGCAGCCCATGGACAGGGAATGAAAAACTGTTTTTT.

The chain is built from TRBV10-3 and TRBJ2-3; D may be TRBD2 (5 bases). From germline, CDR1 is ENHRY and CDR2 SYGVKD. Trimming cost V 4 bases and J 2 bases, with 7 bases left between them. The CDR3 has 13 residues. The CDR3, as DNA: TGTGCCATCAGTGGAGGACTCACAGATACGCAGTATTTT. Its protein product is CAISGGLTDTQYF.

The rearrangement joins TRBV27 to TRBJ1-5; 7 nucleotides line up with TRBD1. Germline V gene sequence: CDR1 MNHEY, CDR2 SMNVEV (reference sequence). This CDR3 contains 16 residues. Germline trimming cut 2 bases from V and 7 bases from J; bases unmatched to any gene: 11. Here the CDR3 DNA reads TGTGCCAGCAGTTTAAAGGGGGCCGGGTGGGGCCAGCCCCAGCATTTT. Amino acid sequence: CASSLKGAGWGQPQHF.

V is TRBV2 and J is TRBJ2-1; no clear D. Per the germline V gene, CDR1 is SNHLY and CDR2 is FYNNEI. The CDR3 sequence is 13 residues long. Between the trimmed V and J ends, which lost 8 bases and 4 bases, there was a span of 12 bases. CDR3 residues: CASAPGAYNEQFF. DNA for the CDR3: TGTGCCAGCGCGCCGGGCGCTTACAATGAGCAGTTCTTC.